This T cell receptor (beta chain) is from a study of T cells in Graves' hyperthyroidism and ophthalmopathy (dated by TCRdb to between 2018 and 2020). General notes on the study: Peripheral blood was sampled at the time of initial diagnosis, prior to any treatment. To identify distinguishing TCR V-J signatures, a discovery cohort of around 100 patients was used, comprising fewer than 45 with Graves' ophthalmopathy and under 60 with stable Graves' hyperthyroidism. Prospective prediction of ophthalmopathy was tested in an independent validation cohort consisting of 18 to 20 hyperthyroidism patients and over 15 patients who later progressed to ophthalmopathy. The 85 to 100 discovery patients were divided at random into training and test sets in a 7:3 ratio. The study also compared thyroid tissue and blood T-cell repertoires from five or six Graves' hyperthyroidism patients. After sampling, hyperthyroidism patients received methimazole starting at 30 mg daily, and ophthalmopathy patients received high-dose intravenous methylprednisolone. TCR Vbeta CDR3 sequencing of 120 to 150 peripheral blood samples (fewer than 45 ophthalmopathy, 75 hyperthyroidism and approximately 17 progressor patients) is reported in the paper. The study at large found these results: No statistical method was used to fix the sample size in advance, and group allocation was not hidden from the investigators. Most expanded thyroid clonotypes (frequency above 0.001) were also found in blood, which suggests that blood repertoires may mirror thyroid immune responses. In validation, progression to ophthalmopathy was predicted by the model with nearly 71% sensitivity and roughly 72% specificity, a median of roughly 6 months before onset. A model built on a 13 V-J signature distinguished ophthalmopathy from stable hyperthyroidism, reaching over 85% sensitivity and 81.08% specificity in cross-validation and 80%/75% in testing.

Moderately to severely active disease, a Clinical Activity Score of at least 3, a NOSPECS grade of at least 4, and a duration under 3 months were present in ophthalmopathy patients. Patients with uncontrolled infections, other autoimmune diseases, pregnancy or lactation were excluded. Diagnoses were based on clinical symptoms, serum thyroxine and TRAb, thyroid ultrasound and orbital computed tomography. PBMCs were isolated from around 10 ml of fresh peripheral blood by Ficoll-Paque density gradient centrifugation. Total RNA was extracted with Trizol reagent, and quality was checked on an Agilent 2100 Bioanalyzer. Counted from cysteine to phenylalanine, this CDR3 has 18 amino acids. Kept here is only the CDR3 DNA, which spans 54 bases and is read in frame from base 1. Reading the germline V gene gives CDR1 MNHGY and CDR2 SVAAGI. Ends trimmed: V by 7 bases, J by 0 bases; bases unmatched to a gene: 11.

Many counts were recorded for this clonotype. Its antigen remains undetermined. Base-call qualities are not available, and no considerably larger clone is one nucleotide away. The TCR beta CDR3 regions were amplified from the RNA transcripts. A first-round RT-PCR of the TCR CDR3 used the HTBI primer set with the Qiagen OneStep RT-PCR kit. A second multiplex PCR round built the libraries, followed by size selection and purification. Libraries were sequenced paired-end with 100 bp reads on an Illumina HiSeq2000. Processing in the source paper ran as follows. SOAPnuke was used to process the raw data, with reads discarded if the reads contained adapters or uncalled bases, had a mean Phred below 15, or lacked an exact constant-primer or identifier match. High-quality paired reads were merged using COPE v1.2.5, and each unique nucleotide sequence was defined as a clonotype. MiTCR v1.1 was used to align the clonotypes against IMGT TRBV, TRBD and TRBJ reference segments. The analysis was restricted to V-J combinations with a frequency above 0.0001, which together covered approximately 99% of the repertoires. A TCS score was defined as the ratio of F50 (clonal expansion) to E x V (chaos), with BLOSUM62-based TCRdist applied between CDR3 peptides within each V-J. Welch's t-statistics and random forest reduced just over 500 V-J features to under 15, which were used in a naive Bayes classifier (R e1071). The raw public data were reprocessed by TCRdb itself: fastp quality trimming at Q25, MiXCR clonotype calling, in-frame beta chains only. Each entry is one CDR3 protein sequence, shown with its most common DNA and genes. What appears here as the V and J calls and clone size reflects TCRdb's work, not the paper's. Present in this sample are roughly 500,000 distinct CDR3 sequences, roughly 24% of which were seen just once. Approximately 11% of the sample is held by the ten biggest clonotypes.

The specimen sequenced was blood. The chain couples TRBV6-9 to TRBJ2-4; the central 11 bases match TRBD2. The sequence derives from a woman between 25 and 40 years old with Graves' ophthalmopathy. The DNA reads TGTGCCAGCATCCGTAGGACTAGCGGGCTAGTAGCCAAAAACATTCAGTACTTC. Translated, this is CASIRRTSGLVAKNIQYF.